The T cell receptor (beta chain) under discussion was sequenced for a study of shared clonotypes between healthy human individuals. Findings and limits, study-wide: The authors sampled blood alone, and tissue repertoires likely differ. Read depth was anticipated to influence clonotype sharing among donors.

Comments on this clone: Its cognate antigen is unknown.

Data came from immunoSEQ multiplex PCR; TCRdb stores just in-frame clones and leaves some out. The profile shows about 500,000 clones, roughly three quarters of them singletons. Only Caucasian adults living in Nashville, Tennessee served as donors. Germline V gives CDR1 SEHNR, CDR2 FQNEAQ (reference sequence). V trimming: 5 bases; J trimming: 4 bases; junction bases outside the gene matches: 10. The CDR3 is 15 residues long. This sequence originates from a woman between 40 and 55 years old in good health. Some clones in this sample may be carry-over from other donors' samples. The material sequenced was PBMCs. The chain uses TRBV7-9 and TRBJ1-1, with 7 bases lining up with TRBD1. CDR3: CASSPEGAGSTEAFF. The CDR3 DNA follows: TGTGCCAGCAGCCCCGAGGGGGCAGGGAGCACTGAAGCTTTCTTT.